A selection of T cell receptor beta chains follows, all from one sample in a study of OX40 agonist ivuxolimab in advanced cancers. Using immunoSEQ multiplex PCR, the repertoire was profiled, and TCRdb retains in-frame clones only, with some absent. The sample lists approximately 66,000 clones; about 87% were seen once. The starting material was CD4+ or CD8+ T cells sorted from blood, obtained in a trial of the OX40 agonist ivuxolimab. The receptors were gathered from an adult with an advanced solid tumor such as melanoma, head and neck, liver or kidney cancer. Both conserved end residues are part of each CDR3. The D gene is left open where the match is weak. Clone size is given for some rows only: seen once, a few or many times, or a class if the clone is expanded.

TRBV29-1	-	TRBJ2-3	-	CSADRALTDTQYF
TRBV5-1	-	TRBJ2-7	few	CASSLGQDYEQYF
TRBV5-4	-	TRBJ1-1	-	CASSLTGRGTEAFF
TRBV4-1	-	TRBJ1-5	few	CASSQEENQPQHF
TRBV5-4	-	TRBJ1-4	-	CASSLRHSGEKLFF
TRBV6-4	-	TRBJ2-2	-	CASSQLPNTGELFF
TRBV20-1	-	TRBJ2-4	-	CSASRGIIQYF
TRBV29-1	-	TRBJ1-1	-	CSAVQGGIGEAFF
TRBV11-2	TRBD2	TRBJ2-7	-	CASSPPAGVSEQYF
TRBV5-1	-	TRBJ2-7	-	CASSYSLEYEQYF
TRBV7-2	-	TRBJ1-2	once	CASSHGPNYGYTF
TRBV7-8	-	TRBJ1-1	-	CASSPRAMNTEAFF
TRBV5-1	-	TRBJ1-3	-	CASSTGQGNTIYF
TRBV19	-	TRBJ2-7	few	CASSYRDGDYEQYF
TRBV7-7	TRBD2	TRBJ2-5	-	CASTSGGAGGPSTQYF
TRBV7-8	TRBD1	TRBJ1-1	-	CASSLGQGRHAFF
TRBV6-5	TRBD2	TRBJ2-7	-	CASSFLPGGYEQYF
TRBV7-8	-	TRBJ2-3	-	CASSLKFTDTQYF
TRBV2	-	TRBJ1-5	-	CASSRQAGNQPQHF
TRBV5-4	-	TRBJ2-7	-	CASSPSWGDTYEQYF
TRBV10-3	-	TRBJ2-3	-	CAIRADGTSTDTQYF
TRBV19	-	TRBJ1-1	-	CASILGGAVRTEAFF
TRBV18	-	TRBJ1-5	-	CASSPQAWASNQPQHF
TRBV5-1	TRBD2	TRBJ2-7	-	CASSYLLAGGTYEQYF
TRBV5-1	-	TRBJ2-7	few	CASSLAGGATPYEQYF
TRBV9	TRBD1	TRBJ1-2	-	CASSKTDRGLGYGYTF
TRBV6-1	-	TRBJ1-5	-	CASSESGPRWGQPQHF
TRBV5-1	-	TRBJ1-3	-	CASSPQGTGNTIYF
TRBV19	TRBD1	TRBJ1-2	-	CASSRDSNYGYTF
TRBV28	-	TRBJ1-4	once	CASSPRGEINEKLFF
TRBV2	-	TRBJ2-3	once	CASSVSVDTQYF
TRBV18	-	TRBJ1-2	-	CASSPGNPYGYTF
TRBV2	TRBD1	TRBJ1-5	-	CASKGQGIQPQHF
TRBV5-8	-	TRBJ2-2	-	CANSGQTRVRTGELFF
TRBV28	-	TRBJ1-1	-	CASSPQGRAPTEAFF
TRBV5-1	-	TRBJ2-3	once	CASSSISSTDTQYF